This TCR beta chain was captured by sequencing in a study of T cells in Graves' hyperthyroidism and ophthalmopathy. With V trimmed by 5 bases and J by 2 bases, 5 bases remained unmatched. Germline lookup yields CDR1 SGHDN and CDR2 FVKESK. This CDR3 is 15 amino acids long. PBMCs stemmed from 10 ml fresh peripheral blood. Using RNA transcripts as the source, TCR beta CDR3 regions were amplified. The TCR CDR3 was amplified in a first-round RT-PCR using the HTBI primer set. TCRdb reanalysed the multiplex PCR reads using MiXCR and keeps one entry per CDR3 protein. The sample yields approximately 420,000 distinct CDR3 sequences, roughly 13% seen once. This clonotype was counted only a few times.

J is TRBJ1-4 and V is TRBV14; TRBD1 agrees at 7 bases. This sequence was found in a woman between 18 and 29 years old with Graves' hyperthyroidism. The specimen sequenced was blood. CDR3 loop: CASSLNRGTNEKLFF. The CDR3 DNA reads TGTGCCAGCAGCTTAAACAGGGGCACTAATGAAAAACTGTTTTTT.